The sequence of this T cell receptor beta chain was determined in a study of blood T cell repertoires in COVID-19. The table came from immunoSEQ multiplex PCR; TCRdb's copy has only in-frame clones and leaves some out. The sample has 160,000 or so clones, 65% to 85% seen once. Input material: PBMCs or T cells enriched from blood (not recorded which). The source of this sequence is a middle-aged man who had recovered from COVID-19.

The CDR3, as DNA: TGTGCCAGCAGCTCGGGACAGCTGAATGAAAAACTGTTTTTT. It encodes CASSSGQLNEKLFF. J is TRBJ1-4 and V is TRBV6-5, with 7 bases matching TRBD1. With 6 bases clipped from V and 5 bases from J, the junction kept 6 bases outside the gene matches. The CDR3 totals 14 residues. The germline CDR1 and CDR2 sequences are MNHEY and SVGAGI.